This T cell receptor beta chain is drawn from a study of OX40 agonist ivuxolimab in advanced cancers. Study-wide background: Patients received the agonistic anti-OX40 (CD134) antibody ivuxolimab. Three patients got partial responses; one had hepatocellular carcinoma and two had cutaneous melanoma.

The assay was immunoSEQ multiplex PCR, and TCRdb's table has in-frame clones only and misses some. The table includes 64,000 or so clones, 83% detected once. This clone was detected only once. Individuals having autoimmune disease history or systemic immunosuppression were not enrolled. Germline CDR1 and CDR2: SGHNT and YYREEE (reference sequence). V lost 0 bases, J lost 0 bases, and 8 bases stayed unmatched. The CDR3 length is 17 residues. The TCR sequence derives from an adult with an advanced solid tumor such as melanoma, head and neck, liver or kidney cancer. The chain recombines TRBV5-4 with TRBJ2-7, with 8 bases lining up with TRBD1. The sample in question was CD4+ or CD8+ T cells sorted from blood, obtained in a trial of the OX40 agonist ivuxolimab. CDR3 DNA: TGTGCCAGCAGCTTGGGTGTGGAGACAGGGGTCTCCTACGAGCAGTACTTC. As protein: CASSLGVETGVSYEQYF. The whole variable domain, remainder taken from reference TRBV5-4 and TRBJ2-7, is ETGVTQSPTHLIKTRGQQVTLRCSSQSGHNTVSWYQQALGQGPQFIFQYYREEENGRGNFPPRFSGLQFPNYSSELNVNALELDDSALYLCASSLGVETGVSYEQYFGPGTRLTVT.